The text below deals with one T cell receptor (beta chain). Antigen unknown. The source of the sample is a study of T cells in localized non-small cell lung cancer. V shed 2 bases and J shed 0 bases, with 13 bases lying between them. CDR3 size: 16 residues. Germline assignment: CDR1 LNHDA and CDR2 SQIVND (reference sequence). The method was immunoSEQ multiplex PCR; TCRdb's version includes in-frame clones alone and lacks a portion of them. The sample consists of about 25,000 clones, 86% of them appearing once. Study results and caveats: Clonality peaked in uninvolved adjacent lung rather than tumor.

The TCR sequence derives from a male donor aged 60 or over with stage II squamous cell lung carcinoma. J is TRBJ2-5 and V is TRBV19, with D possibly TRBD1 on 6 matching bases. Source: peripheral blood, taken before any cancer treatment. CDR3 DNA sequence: TGTGCCAGTAGTATAACTGGGACACTTGACCAAGAGACCCAGTACTTC. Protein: CASSITGTLDQETQYF.